The 21 T cell receptor beta chains reported below all come from one sample, sequenced in a study of control samples from healthy donors and cancer patients. The method was immunoSEQ multiplex PCR; TCRdb's version includes in-frame clones alone and lacks a portion of them. Altogether tens of thousands of clones are present, roughly 94% being singletons, with the ten largest covering roughly 4%. Sample: blood. The source is a man aged 25-45 years in good health.

The chain recombines TRBV2 with TRBJ2-1; a weak D match, TRBD2 (6 bases). The CDR3 sequence is 15 residues long. V lost 4 bases and J 6 bases, leaving 16 bases between the germline ends. CDR1 SNHLY and CDR2 FYNNEI come from the germline V gene. The CDR3 region has the DNA TGTGCCAGCAGTGCGTCAAGCGGGCTGCCCAATGAGCAGTTCTTC. As protein: CASSASSGLPNEQFF.

There are a few counts of this clone. This chain joins TRBV24-1 and TRBJ2-2, with 8 nucleotides matching TRBD1. This CDR3 has 16 amino acids. CDR1 is KGHDR and CDR2 is SFDVKD in the germline V gene. V was pared by 3 bases and J by 6 bases, with 8 bases of the junction left unmatched. DNA of the CDR3: TGTGCCACCAGTGATATTGACAGGGGAGCCCCCGGGGAGCTGTTTTTT. It is translated as CATSDIDRGAPGELFF.

The chain employs TRBV5-1 and TRBJ1-3, with D possibly TRBD1 on 5 matching bases. The V end lost 4 bases, the J end lost 0 bases, and 17 bases lay between the germline ends. This CDR3 is 17 amino acids long. The germline gives CDR1 SGHRS, CDR2 YFSETQ. The chain's CDR3 is CASSLGPLVNSGNTIYF. CDR3 bases: TGCGCCAGCAGCCTGGGACCTTTGGTAAACTCTGGAAACACCATATATTTT.

The V gene is TRBV15, the J gene TRBJ1-2; tentative D call: TRBD1 (5 bases). The V end lost 3 bases, the J end lost 2 bases, and 13 bases lay between the germline ends. CDR1 and CDR2 from the germline V gene are LNHNV and YYDKDF (reference sequence). The CDR3 covers 15 residues. The chain's CDR3 is CATSRGGGDNYGYTF. CDR3 coding DNA: TGTGCCACCAGCAGGGGGGGAGGGGACAACTATGGCTACACCTTC.

The chain has TRBV7-3 and TRBJ2-1; perhaps TRBD1 as D (6 bases). The CDR3 loop spans 13 amino acids. CDR1 is SGHTA and CDR2 is FQGTGA in the germline V gene. Deletions cut 4 bases from V and 9 bases from J, with 13 bases between. The CDR3 DNA sequence: TGTGCCAGCAGCTCATCCCAGGGGCTTGAGCAGTTCTTC. It specifies CASSSSQGLEQFF.

J is TRBJ2-1 and V is TRBV28; 8 nucleotides agree with TRBD1. Per the germline V gene, CDR1 is MDHEN and CDR2 is SYDVKM. This CDR3 contains 14 residues. The V gene end was trimmed by 4 bases and the J gene end by 12 bases; junction bases not matched to a gene: 11. The CDR3 DNA is TGTGCCAGCAGTTCGATCGGAGACAGGGGTGCGCAGTTCTTC. Residues: CASSSIGDRGAQFF.

The CDR3 protein is CASSVGSGRPYEQYF. For the CDR3, the DNA is TGTGCCAGCAGCGTAGGGTCAGGGAGGCCCTACGAGCAGTACTTC. The chain employs TRBV9 and TRBJ2-7; D might be TRBD2 (6 bases). V lost 0 bases and J lost 2, with 12 bases in between. Germline values: CDR1 SGDLS, CDR2 YYNGEE. The CDR3 is made up of 15 amino acids.

CDR3 sequence: CASSGSGGSTEAFF. The CDR3 nucleotides read TGTGCCAGCAGCGGTAGTGGGGGGAGCACTGAAGCTTTCTTT. This sequence joins TRBV9 and TRBJ1-1; a weak D match, TRBD1 (5 bases). V gave up 3 bases and J gave up 4 bases, with 13 bases separating them. CDR1 is SGDLS, CDR2 YYNGEE, per germline. This CDR3 is 14 amino acids long.

The V gene is TRBV6-5, the J gene TRBJ2-7, with 7 bases that match TRBD1. The CDR3 runs 16 residues. Trimming removed 0 bases from V and 4 bases from J; junction bases left unmatched: 9. Germline CDR1 reads MNHEY; CDR2 reads SVGAGI. CDR3: CASSYSGRGRQYEQYF. For the CDR3, the DNA is TGTGCCAGCAGTTACTCGGGAAGGGGGCGCCAATACGAGCAGTACTTC.

The chain combines TRBV6-6 with TRBJ2-3; 7 bases match TRBD1. The CDR3 totals 15 residues. Looked up from germline, CDR1 is MNHNY and CDR2 is SVGAGI (reference sequence). Germline trimming cut 6 bases from V and 1 base from J; bases unmatched to any gene: 7. CDR3 nucleotide sequence: TGTGCCAGCAGCCGACCCGGGACAGGCACAGATACGCAGTATTTT. Protein: CASSRPGTGTDTQYF.

The gene calls are TRBV19 and TRBJ1-5; unclear D gene. The CDR3 length is 14 residues. The germline V gene has CDR1 LNHDA and CDR2 SQIVND (reference sequence). V gave up 3 bases and J gave up 6 bases, with 12 bases separating them. CDR3 residues: CASSIVGEGQPQHF. CDR3 nucleotides: TGTGCCAGTAGTATTGTGGGAGAGGGTCAGCCCCAGCATTTT.

J is TRBJ1-6 and V is TRBV4-2, with D maybe TRBD1 (5 bases). CDR1 is LGHNA, CDR2 YNFKEQ, per germline. CDR3 length: 12 amino acids. V was shortened by 0 bases and J by 14 bases, with 8 bases between the two germline ends. The CDR3 region is CASSQDRDALHF. The CDR3 DNA reads TGTGCCAGCAGCCAAGACAGGGACGCCCTCCACTTT.

The chain links TRBV10-1 to TRBJ1-3, with 9 bases that match TRBD1. Trimming cost V 8 bases and J 0 bases; bases outside gene matches: 14. The CDR3 loop spans 18 amino acids. CDR1 is WNHNN, CDR2 SYGVQD, per germline (reference sequence). The CDR3 loop is CASESILGQGHSGNTIYF. The CDR3 DNA reads TGCGCCAGCGAGAGTATCCTTGGACAGGGGCACTCTGGAAACACCATATATTTT.

This chain joins TRBV27 and TRBJ1-2; 7 bases are shared with TRBD1. Germline V gives CDR1 MNHEY, CDR2 SMNVEV (reference sequence). CDR3 size: 14 residues. With V trimmed by 2 bases and J by 5 bases, 5 bases remained unmatched. The CDR3 DNA is TGTGCCAGCAGTTTAAAAGGGGGCGGGTATGGCTACACCTTC. This translates into CASSLKGGGYGYTF.

The genes are TRBV7-6 and TRBJ1-3; 7 bases align to TRBD1. Trimming took 4 bases from V and 0 from J; bases not matched to a gene: 6. This CDR3 is built from 16 residues. Per the germline V gene, CDR1 is SGHVS and CDR2 is FNYEAQ. CDR3 in DNA: TGTGCCAGCAGCTCTCGACAGGGCTTCTCTGGAAACACCATATATTTT. Translating gives CASSSRQGFSGNTIYF. Based on the CDR3 plus reference TRBV7-6 and TRBJ1-3, the full variable domain is GAGVSQSPRYKVTKRGQDVALRCDPISGHVSLYWYRQALGQGPEFLTYFNYEAQQDKSGLPNDRFSAERPEGSISTLTIQRTEQRDSAMYRCASSSRQGFSGNTIYFGEGSWLTVV.

This chain links TRBV24-1 with TRBJ2-3, with 8 bases lining up with TRBD1. With V trimmed by 1 base and J by 3 bases, 5 bases remained unmatched. Germline V gene lookup returns CDR1 KGHDR and CDR2 SFDVKD. The CDR3 sequence is 16 residues long. CDR3 sequence reads: CATSDFPGQGTDTQYF. CDR3 nucleotide sequence: TGTGCCACCAGTGATTTCCCAGGACAGGGAACAGATACGCAGTATTTT.

Only one count was recorded for this clone. The rearrangement uses TRBV28 and TRBJ1-2, with D uncertain. Germline CDR1 reads MDHEN; CDR2 reads SYDVKM. V was pared by 5 bases and J by 11 bases, with 12 bases between. The CDR3 runs to 11 residues. Written as DNA, the CDR3 is TGTGCCAGCAGTACCCGGGCTAAATACACCTTC. Translating it yields CASSTRAKYTF.

V usage is TRBV7-2 and J usage is TRBJ2-1; the match to TRBD2 covers 16 bases. The CDR3 runs to 17 residues. The germline V gene encodes CDR1 SGHTA and CDR2 FQGNSA. V gave up 5 bases and J gave up 7 bases; unmatched junction bases: 8. The CDR3 sequence is CASSQRGLAGGRNEQFF. In DNA form, the CDR3 reads TGTGCCAGCAGCCAGAGGGGACTAGCGGGGGGGAGGAATGAGCAGTTCTTC.

The rearrangement uses TRBV6-6 and TRBJ1-1; the D is unclear. Germline V lookup: CDR1 MNHNY, CDR2 SVGAGI (reference sequence). The V end lost 7 bases, the J end lost 2 bases, and 5 bases lay between the germline ends. The CDR3 sequence is 11 residues long. CDR3 DNA sequence: TGTGCCAGCACCGAAAACACTGAAGCTTTCTTT. Translating it yields CASTENTEAFF.

The CDR3 region has the DNA TGTGCCAGCAGCGAACTTCCGGGCAGGGGCCGTGAAAAACTGTTTTTT. Its protein is CASSELPGRGREKLFF. V and J are TRBV27 and TRBJ1-4; tentative D call: TRBD1 (6 bases). CDR3 length equals 16 residues. Trimming took off 6 bases at V and 7 bases at J, with 21 bases between the two ends. The germline CDR1 and CDR2 sequences are MNHEY and SMNVEV (reference sequence).

CDR3 nucleotide sequence: TGTGCCAGCAGCCAAGCCGACAGTGCCACCGGGGAGCTGTTTTTT. Amino acids: CASSQADSATGELFF. The rearrangement joins TRBV4-2 to TRBJ2-2, with D possibly TRBD1 on 5 matching bases. V lost 1 base and J 4 bases, leaving 10 bases between the germline ends. CDR3 length: 15 amino acids. From germline, CDR1 is LGHNA and CDR2 YNFKEQ.